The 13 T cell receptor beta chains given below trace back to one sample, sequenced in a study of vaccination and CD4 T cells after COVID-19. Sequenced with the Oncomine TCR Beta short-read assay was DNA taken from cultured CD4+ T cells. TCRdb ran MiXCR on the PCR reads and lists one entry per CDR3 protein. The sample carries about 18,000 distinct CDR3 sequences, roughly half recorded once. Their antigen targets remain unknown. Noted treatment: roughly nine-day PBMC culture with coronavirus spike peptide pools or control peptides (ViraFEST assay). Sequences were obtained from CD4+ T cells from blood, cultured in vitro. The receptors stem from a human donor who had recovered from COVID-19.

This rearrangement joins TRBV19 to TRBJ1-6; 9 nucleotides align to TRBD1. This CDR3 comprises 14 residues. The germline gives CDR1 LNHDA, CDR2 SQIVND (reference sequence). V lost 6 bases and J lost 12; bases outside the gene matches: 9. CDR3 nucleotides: TGTGCCAGTAGCAAATACCCGGGACAGGGACCCCTCCACTTT. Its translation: CASSKYPGQGPLHF.

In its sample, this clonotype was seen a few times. In DNA, the CDR3 is TGCAGTGCTAGAGAGGAGGACAGGGGGTATTTT. It is translated as CSAREEDRGYF. The V and J genes are TRBV20-1 and TRBJ2-3; 9 positions agree with TRBD1. Germline CDR1 reads DFQATT; CDR2 reads SNEGSKA (reference sequence). J was trimmed by 14 bases and V by 0 bases; bases with no gene match: 3. The CDR3 runs to 11 residues.

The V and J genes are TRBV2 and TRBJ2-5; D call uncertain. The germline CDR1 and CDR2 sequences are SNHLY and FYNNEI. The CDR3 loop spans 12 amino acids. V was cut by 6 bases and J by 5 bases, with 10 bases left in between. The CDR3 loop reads CASRRFEETQYF. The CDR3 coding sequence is TGTGCCAGCAGGCGATTCGAGGAGACCCAGTACTTC.

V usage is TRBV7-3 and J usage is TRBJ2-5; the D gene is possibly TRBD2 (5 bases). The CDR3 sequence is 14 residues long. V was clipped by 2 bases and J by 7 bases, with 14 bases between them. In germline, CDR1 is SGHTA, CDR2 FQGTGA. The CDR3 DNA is TGTGCCAGCAGCTTAGACCGAGGCAGCGGGACCCAGTACTTC. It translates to CASSLDRGSGTQYF.

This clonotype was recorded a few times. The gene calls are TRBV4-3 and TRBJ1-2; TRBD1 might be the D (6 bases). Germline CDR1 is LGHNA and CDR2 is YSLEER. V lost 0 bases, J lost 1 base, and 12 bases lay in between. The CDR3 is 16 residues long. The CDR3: CASSQDWTDSNYGYTF. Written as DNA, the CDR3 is TGCGCCAGCAGCCAAGATTGGACGGACAGTAACTATGGCTACACCTTC.

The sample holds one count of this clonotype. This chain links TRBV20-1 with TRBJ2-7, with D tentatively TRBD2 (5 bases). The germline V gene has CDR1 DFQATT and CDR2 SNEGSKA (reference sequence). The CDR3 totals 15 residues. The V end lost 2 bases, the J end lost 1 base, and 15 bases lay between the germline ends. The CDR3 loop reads CSARLLRTLSYEQYF. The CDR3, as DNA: TGCAGTGCTAGACTATTAAGGACTCTTTCCTACGAGCAGTACTTC.

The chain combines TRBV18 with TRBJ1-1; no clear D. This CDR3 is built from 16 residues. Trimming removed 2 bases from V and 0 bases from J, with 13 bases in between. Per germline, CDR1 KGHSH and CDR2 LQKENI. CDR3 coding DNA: TGTGCCAGCTCACCAGCTATTACAGCCATGAACACTGAAGCTTTCTTT. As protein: CASSPAITAMNTEAFF.

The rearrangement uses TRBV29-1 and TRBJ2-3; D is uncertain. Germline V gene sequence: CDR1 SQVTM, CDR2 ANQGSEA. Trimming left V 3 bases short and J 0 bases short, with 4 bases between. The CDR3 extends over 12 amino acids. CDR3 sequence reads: CSVEPSTDTQYF. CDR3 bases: TGCAGCGTTGAGCCGAGCACAGATACGCAGTATTTT.

Written as DNA, the CDR3 is TGTGCCTGGAGTGAAAACCACCGGGATCAGCCCCAGCATTTT. Its protein is CAWSENHRDQPQHF. The chain recombines TRBV30 with TRBJ1-5; D call uncertain. The V and J ends lost 1 base and 5 bases respectively, with 12 bases between them. The CDR3 extends over 14 amino acids. The V gene's germline CDR1 is GTSNPN and CDR2 SVGIG (reference sequence).

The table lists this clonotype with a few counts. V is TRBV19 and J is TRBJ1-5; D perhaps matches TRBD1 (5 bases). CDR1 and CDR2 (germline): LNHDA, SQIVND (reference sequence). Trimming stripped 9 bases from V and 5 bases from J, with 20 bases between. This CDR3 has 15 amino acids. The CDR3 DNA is TGTGCCAGCAAGACACCGGGAACGACAGATCAGCCCCAGCATTTT. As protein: CASKTPGTTDQPQHF.

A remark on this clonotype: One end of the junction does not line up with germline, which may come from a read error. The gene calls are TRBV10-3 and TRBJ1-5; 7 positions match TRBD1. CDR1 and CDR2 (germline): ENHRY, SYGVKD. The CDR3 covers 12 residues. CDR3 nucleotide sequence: TGTGCCATCAGGGGGGAGGGACAGCCCCAGCGTTTT. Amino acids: CAIRGEGQPQRF.

The CDR3 is CASSQGQGENSPLHF. Here the CDR3 DNA reads TGTGCCAGCTCACAGGGACAGGGTGAGAATTCACCCCTCCACTTT. This chain uses TRBV18 with TRBJ1-6; 9 bases are shared with TRBD1. Trimming took 4 bases from V and 7 from J; bases not matched to a gene: 5. The length of the CDR3 is 15 residues. Germline V CDR1 and CDR2: KGHSH, LQKENI.

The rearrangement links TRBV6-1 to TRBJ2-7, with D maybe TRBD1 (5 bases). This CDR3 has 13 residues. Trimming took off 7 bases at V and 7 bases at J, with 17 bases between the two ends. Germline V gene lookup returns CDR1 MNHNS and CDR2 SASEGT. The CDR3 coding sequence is TGTGCCAGCATAAACTCCAGGGTTTCAGAGCAGTACTTC. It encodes CASINSRVSEQYF.